Listed below are T cell receptor beta chains from one sample, sequenced in a study of cytomegalovirus exposure and HLA in healthy donors. Clones were sequenced by immunoSEQ multiplex PCR, and TCRdb holds only the in-frame ones, with some missing. This listing includes about 160,000 clones. Input material: PBMCs. Source of these receptors: a man aged 25-45 years in good health and CMV-seronegative. Each CDR3 is given with its conserved first and last residue. The D gene is left open where the match is weak.

V	D	J	CDR3	DNA
TRBV9	TRBD1	TRBJ1-4	CASSVGGGQEATNEKLFF	TGTGCCAGCAGCGTAGGAGGAGGACAGGAGGCAACTAATGAAAAACTGTTTTTT
TRBV7-3	NA	TRBJ2-1	CASSLLAGHNEQFF	TGTGCCAGCAGCTTATTGGCGGGCCACAATGAGCAGTTCTTC
TRBV5-1	TRBD1	TRBJ1-4	CASGRTGAFGDMEKLFF	TGCGCCAGCGGGAGGACAGGGGCGTTCGGGGATATGGAAAAACTGTTTTTT
TRBV12-2	NA	TRBJ1-1	CASRFVDSAMNTEAFF	TGTGCAAGTCGCTTTGTGGACAGCGCCATGAACACTGAAGCTTTCTTT
TRBV11-2	TRBD2	TRBJ2-7	CASSPGLAVYEQYF	TGTGCCAGCTCCCCTGGACTAGCGGTATACGAGCAGTACTTC
TRBV9	TRBD2	TRBJ2-7	CASSGGSPSSYEQYF	TGTGCCAGCAGCGGCGGGAGCCCGAGCTCCTACGAGCAGTACTTC
TRBV5-6	NA	TRBJ1-3	CASSFSGNTIYF	TGTGCCAGCAGCTTTAGTGGAAACACCATATATTTT
TRBV6-1	TRBD1	TRBJ1-5	CATKTGPGDQPQHF	TGTGCCACCAAGACAGGGCCGGGCGATCAGCCCCAGCATTTT
TRBV7-9	NA	TRBJ1-1	CASSLGQNTEAFF	TGTGCCAGCAGCCTCGGACAGAACACTGAAGCTTTCTTT
TRBV6-4	TRBD2	TRBJ2-1	CASSDSWTSAPLEQFF	TGTGCCAGCAGTGACTCATGGACTAGCGCACCCCTAGAGCAGTTCTTC
TRBV30	NA	TRBJ1-4	CAWSRLGGEKLFF	TGTGCCTGGAGTCGACTGGGGGGGGAAAAACTGTTTTTT
TRBV9	NA	TRBJ1-3	CASSDGQYSGNTIYF	TGTGCCAGCAGCGACGGACAGTACTCTGGAAACACCATATATTTT
TRBV11-2	NA	TRBJ1-5	CASSLDQGTQPQHF	TGTGCCAGCAGCTTAGATCAGGGAACCCAGCCCCAGCATTTT
TRBV5-4	TRBD2	TRBJ2-1	CASSYGGVAQSSYNEQFF	TGTGCCAGCAGCTATGGGGGGGTAGCGCAAAGCTCCTACAATGAGCAGTTCTTC
TRBV20-1	NA	TRBJ1-2	CSVTAGYTF	TGCAGTGTTACAGCTGGCTACACCTTC
TRBV21-1	NA	TRBJ2-1	CASSKPGLAGVNEQFF	TGTGCCAGCAGCAAACCGGGACTAGCGGGAGTCAATGAGCAGTTCTTC
TRBV4-1	NA	TRBJ2-4	CASSPGGGKGVKNIQYF	TGCGCCAGCAGCCCAGGAGGGGGCAAGGGGGTTAAGAACATTCAGTACTTC
TRBV5-1	NA	TRBJ2-5	CASSMRGPETQYF	TGCGCCAGCAGCATGCGGGGGCCGGAGACCCAGTACTTC
TRBV12-5	TRBD2	TRBJ2-3	CASGLAGTSGENTDTQYF	TGTGCTAGTGGTTTGGCAGGGACTAGCGGAGAAAACACAGATACGCAGTATTTT
TRBV14	NA	TRBJ2-1	CASSQGLMALRGEQFF	TGTGCCAGCAGCCAAGGTTTAATGGCCCTTCGGGGTGAGCAGTTCTTC
TRBV5-4	TRBD2	TRBJ2-7	CASSLGLAGDLYEQYF	TGTGCCAGCAGCTTAGGACTAGCGGGAGACCTTTACGAGCAGTACTTC
TRBV9	TRBD2	TRBJ2-7	CASSVVAGGPDEQYF	TGTGCCAGCAGCGTGGTAGCGGGAGGGCCGGATGAGCAGTACTTC
TRBV18	NA	TRBJ1-2	CASSPGADGYTF	TGTGCCAGCTCACCAGGGGCAGATGGCTACACCTTC
TRBV7-7	TRBD2	TRBJ2-1	CASSLIAGGVNEQFF	TGTGCCAGCAGCTTAATTGCGGGAGGGGTTAATGAGCAGTTCTTC
TRBV7-9	TRBD1	TRBJ2-7	CASSSSGRGLSDEQYF	TGTGCCAGCAGCTCCTCGGGCAGGGGGCTTAGCGACGAGCAGTACTTC
TRBV10-3	TRBD2	TRBJ2-3	CAIMQREVTDTQYF	TGTGCCATCATGCAGCGGGAGGTAACAGATACGCAGTATTTT
TRBV7-6	TRBD2	TRBJ2-7	CASSMTSGIYEQYF	TGTGCCAGCTCGATGACTAGCGGGATATACGAGCAGTACTTC
TRBV4-1	TRBD2	TRBJ2-7	CASSQDLAGTYEQYF	TGCGCCAGCAGCCAAGATCTAGCGGGGACCTACGAGCAGTACTTC
TRBV5-6	TRBD1	TRBJ2-2	CASSEDRGLLGNTGELFF	TGTGCCAGCAGCGAAGACAGGGGGCTCCTTGGGAACACCGGGGAGCTGTTTTTT
TRBV28	NA	TRBJ2-7	CASSRSYEQYF	TGTGCCAGCAGTCGTTCCTACGAGCAGTACTTC
TRBV11-2	TRBD1	TRBJ1-1	CASRTGSGITEAFF	TGTGCCAGCAGGACAGGGTCGGGTATCACTGAAGCTTTCTTT
TRBV9	TRBD1	TRBJ1-4	CASSPTRGTNEKLFF	TGTGCCAGCAGCCCCACCAGGGGGACTAATGAAAAACTGTTTTTT
TRBV5-1	NA	TRBJ1-1	CASSLWTTNTEAFF	TGCGCCAGCAGCTTGTGGACAACGAACACTGAAGCTTTCTTT